This T cell receptor (beta chain) stems from a study of Ad26.COV2.S vaccination and SARS-CoV-2 variants. The sample's treatment: approximately 18 received Ad26.COV2.S at low or high dose, single or two shots; about 5 received placebo; per-sample allocation not given. Day 63 following the first vaccine or placebo injection was when the samples were taken. Sequencing was performed with immunoSEQ multiplex PCR; in TCRdb, only in-frame clones are kept and a portion is missing. The sample has about 350,000 clones; approximately 84% are singletons. The CDR3 runs to 18 residues. The germline CDR1 and CDR2 sequences are LGHNA and YSLEER. V lost 3 bases, J lost 3 bases, and 21 bases lay in between.

The rearrangement uses TRBV4-3 and TRBJ2-1; D might be TRBD1 or TRBD2, each matching 7 bases. The material sequenced was peripheral blood, taken in a trial of Ad26.COV2.S vaccine versus placebo. This TCR came from a person between 18 and 65 years old who received the Ad26.COV2.S COVID-19 vaccine or a placebo. CDR3 region: CASSQTSYQGGFYNEQFF. The CDR3 DNA is TGCGCCAGCAGCCAGACGAGCTATCAGGGGGGGTTCTACAATGAGCAGTTCTTC.